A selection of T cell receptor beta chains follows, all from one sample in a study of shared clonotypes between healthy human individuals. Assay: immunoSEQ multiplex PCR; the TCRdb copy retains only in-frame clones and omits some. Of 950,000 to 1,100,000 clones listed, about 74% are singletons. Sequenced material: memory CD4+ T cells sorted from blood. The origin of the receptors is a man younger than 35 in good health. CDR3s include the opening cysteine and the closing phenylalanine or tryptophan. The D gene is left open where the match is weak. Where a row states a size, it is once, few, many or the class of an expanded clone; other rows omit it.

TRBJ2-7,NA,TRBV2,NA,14,CASKSSRDSYEQYF,TGTGCCAGCAAAAGCTCCAGGGACTCCTACGAGCAGTACTTC
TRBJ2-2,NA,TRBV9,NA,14,CASSASGAPGELFF,TGTGCCAGCAGCGCCTCGGGGGCGCCCGGGGAGCTGTTTTTT
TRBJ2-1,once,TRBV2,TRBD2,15,CASCPSGGGYNEQFF,TGTGCCAGCTGCCCTAGCGGGGGGGGTTACAATGAGCAGTTCTTC
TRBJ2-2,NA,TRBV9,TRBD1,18,CASSVSPGQGARAGELFF,TGTGCCAGCAGCGTTAGCCCGGGACAGGGGGCGCGCGCCGGGGAGCTGTTTTTT
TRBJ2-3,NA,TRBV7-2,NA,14,CASSFTGSTDTQYF,TGTGCCAGCAGCTTTACAGGGAGCACAGATACGCAGTATTTT
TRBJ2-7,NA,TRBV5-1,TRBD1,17,CASSLGTGGAKEYEQYF,TGCGCCAGCAGCCTAGGGACAGGGGGCGCGAAGGAATACGAGCAGTACTTC
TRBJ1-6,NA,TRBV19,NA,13,CASSGVSDSPLHF,TGTGCCAGTAGTGGAGTATCAGATTCACCCCTCCACTTT
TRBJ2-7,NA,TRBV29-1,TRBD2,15,CSVGIGTTLGDEQYF,TGCAGCGTTGGGATCGGGACTACCCTCGGGGACGAGCAGTACTTC
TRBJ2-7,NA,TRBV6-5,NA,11,CASSSEYEQYF,TGTGCCAGCAGTTCCGAGTACGAGCAGTACTTC
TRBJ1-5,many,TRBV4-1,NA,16,CASSQDHGGRGQPQHF,TGCGCCAGCAGCCAAGATCATGGGGGTAGGGGCCAGCCCCAGCATTTT
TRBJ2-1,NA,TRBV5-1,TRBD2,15,CASSLTSGGVNEQFF,TGCGCCAGCAGCTTGACTAGCGGGGGAGTCAATGAGCAGTTCTTC
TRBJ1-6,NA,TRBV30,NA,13,CAWTQGYNSPLHF,TGTGCCTGGACACAAGGCTATAATTCACCCCTCCACTTT
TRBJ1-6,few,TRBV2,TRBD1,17,CASQLEGATSYNSPLHF,TGTGCCAGCCAGCTGGAGGGGGCGACATCCTATAATTCACCCCTCCACTTT
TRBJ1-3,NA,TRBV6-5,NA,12,CASVGSGNTIYF,TGTGCCAGCGTCGGGTCTGGAAACACCATATATTTT
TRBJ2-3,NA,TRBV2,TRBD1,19,CASRPGTGVQSETTDTQYF,TGTGCCAGCAGGCCCGGGACAGGGGTACAATCCGAAACCACAGATACGCAGTATTTT
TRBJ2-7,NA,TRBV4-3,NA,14,CASSQVGSLSEQYF,TGCGCCAGCAGCCAAGTCGGTAGCTTGTCCGAGCAGTACTTC
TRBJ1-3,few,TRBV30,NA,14,CARSMGANGNTIYF,TGTGCCCGGTCTATGGGGGCTAATGGAAACACCATATATTTT
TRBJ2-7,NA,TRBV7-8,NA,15,CASSLARASINEQYF,TGTGCCAGCAGCTTAGCGAGGGCTAGCATCAACGAGCAGTACTTC
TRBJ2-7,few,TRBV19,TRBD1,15,CASSLPGQGSYEQYF,TGTGCCAGTAGTCTCCCGGGACAGGGTTCCTACGAGCAGTACTTC
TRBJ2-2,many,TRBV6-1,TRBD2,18,CASSVGTTVARYTGELFF,TGTGCCAGCAGTGTTGGGACTACCGTAGCCAGATACACCGGGGAGCTGTTTTTT
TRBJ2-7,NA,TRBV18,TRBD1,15,CASSGRDRGTYEQYF,TGTGCCAGCTCAGGCCGGGACAGGGGGACCTACGAGCAGTACTTC
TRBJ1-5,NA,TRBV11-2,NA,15,CASSPGPSRGQPQHF,TGTGCCAGCAGCCCAGGACCGTCTCGGGGTCAGCCCCAGCATTTT